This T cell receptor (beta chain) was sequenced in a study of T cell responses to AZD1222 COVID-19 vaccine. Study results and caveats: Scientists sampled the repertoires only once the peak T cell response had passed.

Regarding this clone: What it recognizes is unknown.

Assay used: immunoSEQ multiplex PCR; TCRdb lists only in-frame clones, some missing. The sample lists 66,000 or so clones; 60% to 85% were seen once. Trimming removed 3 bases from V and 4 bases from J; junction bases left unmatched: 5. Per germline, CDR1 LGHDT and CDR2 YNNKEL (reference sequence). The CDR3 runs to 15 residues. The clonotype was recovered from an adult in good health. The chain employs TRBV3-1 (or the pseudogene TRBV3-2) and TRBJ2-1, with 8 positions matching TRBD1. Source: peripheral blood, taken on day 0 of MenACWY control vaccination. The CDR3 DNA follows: TGTGCCAGCAGCCAGGGGGACAGGTTATACAATGAGCAGTTCTTC. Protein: CASSQGDRLYNEQFF.